A single sample is the source of the 9 T cell receptor beta chains below, sequenced in a study of human T cells and chemical hapten exposure. TCRdb re-called the RACE reads with MiXCR, one entry per CDR3 protein. The data show 100,000 or so distinct CDR3 sequences, approximately 10% seen once. Specified time point: patch test 1, 2 weeks after DPC sensitization. The treatment denotes: therapeutic diphenylcyclopropenone sensitization with weekly scalp DPC. The sample in question was whole blood, obtained in connection with sensitization to the hapten diphenylcyclopropenone (DPC). These receptors all stem from a woman in her 40s with alopecia areata. Some clones in this sample may be carry-over from other donors' samples.

The rearrangement uses TRBV28 and TRBJ1-1; D might be TRBD1 (5 bases). Trimming took 2 bases from V and 5 from J, leaving 18 bases between them. The CDR3 contains 16 residues. Germline lookup yields CDR1 MDHEN and CDR2 SYDVKM. As DNA, the CDR3 is TGTGCCAGCAGTTTAGTGGGGCCTAACGGTGGAACTGAAGCTTTCTTT. This sequence encodes CASSLVGPNGGTEAFF.

In its sample, this clonotype was seen a few times. This sequence joins TRBV5-1 and TRBJ2-6, with D possibly being TRBD2 (5 bases). The CDR3 is made up of 15 amino acids. The germline V gene encodes CDR1 SGHRS and CDR2 YFSETQ. Trimming shortened V by 0 bases and J by 2 bases, and 6 bases separated the two germline ends. CDR3: CASSLAGAGANVLTF. The DNA for the CDR3 is TGCGCCAGCAGCTTGGCCGGGGCTGGGGCCAACGTCCTGACTTTC. Full variable domain (rest looked up from reference TRBV5-1 and TRBJ2-6): KAGVTQTPRYLIKTRGQQVTLSCSPISGHRSVSWYQQTPGQGLQFLFEYFSETQRNKGNFPGRFSGRQFSNSRSEMNVSTLELGDSALYLCASSLAGAGANVLTFGAGSRLTVL.

This clonotype was counted only a few times. CDR3 DNA sequence: TGTGCCAGCAGTTTAGCCGCTAGTAGCAATGAGCAGTTCTTC. Amino acid sequence: CASSLAASSNEQFF. The chain joins TRBV27 to TRBJ2-1; D gene uncertain. Trimming shortened V by 2 bases and J by 6 bases, and 11 bases separated the two germline ends. Germline V gene sequence: CDR1 MNHEY, CDR2 SMNVEV (reference sequence). This CDR3 comprises 14 residues.

This clonotype was observed many times. This chain connects TRBV20-1 to TRBJ1-1, with no clear D. The CDR3 sequence is 15 residues long. The V end was cut by 0 bases, the J end by 1 base, with 12 bases between. Looked up from germline, CDR1 is DFQATT and CDR2 is SNEGSKA (reference sequence). The CDR3 here is CSARDAQRGNTEAFF. Written as DNA, the CDR3 is TGCAGTGCTAGAGACGCTCAACGGGGGAACACTGAAGCTTTCTTT.

This clonotype was seen only a few times. J is TRBJ1-2 and V is TRBV27; D might be TRBD1 (5 bases). In germline, CDR1 is MNHEY, CDR2 SMNVEV (reference sequence). V lost 1 base and J 6 bases, leaving 12 bases between the germline ends. The CDR3 totals 14 residues. This CDR3 reads CASSLWGSGDGYTF. CDR3 DNA sequence: TGTGCCAGCAGTTTATGGGGGTCCGGAGATGGCTACACCTTC.

There are many counts of this clonotype. V usage is TRBV20-1 and J usage is TRBJ2-3; D perhaps matches TRBD2 (6 bases). V was pared by 5 bases and J by 8 bases, with 14 bases between. This CDR3 comprises 12 residues. Germline V gene lookup returns CDR1 DFQATT and CDR2 SNEGSKA (reference sequence). DNA for the CDR3: TGCAGTGCTGTCGGGCCCGGGGGTACGCAGTATTTT. Translation gives CSAVGPGGTQYF.

The chain couples TRBV6-2 or TRBV6-3 to TRBJ1-5, with 8 bases aligning to TRBD1. Germline V lookup: CDR1 MNHEY, CDR2 SVGEGT. V trimming: 6 bases; J trimming: 11 bases; junction bases outside the gene matches: 18. CDR3 size: 16 residues. CDR3 sequence (DNA): TGTGCCAGCAGCAGACCGGACAGGGTCCTTAATCGAGCCCAGCATTTT. It is translated as CASSRPDRVLNRAQHF.

The sample holds many counts of this clonotype. V is TRBV9 and J is TRBJ1-3; D unclear. This CDR3 comprises 13 residues. Germline values: CDR1 SGDLS, CDR2 YYNGEE. Trimming removed 2 bases from V and 3 bases from J, with 6 bases in between. The CDR3, as DNA: TGTGCCAGCAGCGTGGGAGATGGAAACACCATATATTTT. Translating gives CASSVGDGNTIYF.

A few counts support this clonotype. The rearrangement uses TRBV29-1 and TRBJ2-1; TRBD2 matches at 15 bases. Unmatched junction bases numbered 11, after V lost 5 bases and J lost 12 bases. Germline V CDR1 and CDR2: SQVTM, ANQGSEA. The CDR3 has 15 residues. CDR3 coding DNA: TGCAGCGTTCCCCGGACTAGCGGGAGGGCTCTGGGGCAGTTCTTC. Translated, it gives CSVPRTSGRALGQFF.